A single sample gave rise to the 14 T cell receptor beta chains below, sequenced in a study of T cells in Graves' hyperthyroidism and ophthalmopathy. Amplification of TCR beta CDR3 regions used RNA as the template. Carried out on the TCR CDR3, a first-round RT-PCR used the HTBI primer set. MiXCR was run by TCRdb on the multiplex PCR reads, yielding one entry per CDR3 protein. The sample has roughly 49,000 distinct CDR3 sequences; approximately 53% are singletons. The sequenced material came from peripheral blood or thyroid tissue (not recorded which). The receptors shown here come from a man younger than 30 with Graves' hyperthyroidism.

On this clonotype: The junction departs from germline at one end; a sequencing error may be responsible. The chain has TRBV7-9 and TRBJ2-2, with D possibly being TRBD1 (6 bases). From germline, CDR1 is SEHNR and CDR2 FQNEAQ (reference sequence). The CDR3 length is 13 residues. In DNA, the CDR3 is TGTGCCAGCAGCTTAGCTGCGGTAGGGGGGCTGTTTTTT. Its protein product is CASSLAAVGGLFF. Complete variable domain (other parts from reference TRBV7-9 and TRBJ2-2): DTGVSQNPRHKITKRGQNVTFRCDPISEHNRLYWYRQTLGQGPEFLTYFQNEAQLEKSRLLSDRFSAERPKGSFSTLEIQRTEQGDSAMYLCASSLAAVGGLFFGEGSRLTVL.

The V and J genes are TRBV10-3 and TRBJ1-1; D is uncertain. Germline V gene data show CDR1 as ENHRY and CDR2 as SYGVKD. V was clipped by 4 bases and J by 1 base, with 7 bases between them. The CDR3 is made up of 13 amino acids. CDR3 region: CAISVTANTEAFF. The CDR3 DNA is TGTGCCATCAGTGTTACAGCGAACACTGAAGCTTTCTTT.

The chain has TRBV20-1 and TRBJ2-7; no firm D call. V was pared by 6 bases and J by 2 bases, with 14 bases between. The germline V gene encodes CDR1 DFQATT and CDR2 SNEGSKA (reference sequence). CDR3 length: 13 residues. The CDR3 DNA sequence: TGCAGTGCCCAGGACCCCAGCCCCTACGAGCAGTACTTC. Amino acids: CSAQDPSPYEQYF.

The V gene is TRBV7-2, the J gene TRBJ2-7, with TRBD2 matching over 12 bases. Trimming cost V 5 bases and J 3 bases; bases outside gene matches: 5. The V gene's germline CDR1 is SGHTA and CDR2 FQGNSA. The CDR3 totals 15 residues. The CDR3 sequence is CASSLRTSGIYEQYF. CDR3 nucleotide sequence: TGTGCCAGCAGCCTCCGGACTAGCGGGATCTACGAGCAGTACTTC. Looking up the rest from reference TRBV7-2 and TRBJ2-7 gives the full variable domain: GAGVSQSPSNKVTEKGKDVELRCDPISGHTALYWYRQSLGQGLEFLIYFQGNSAPDKSGLPSDRFSAERTGGSVSTLTIQRTQQEDSAVYLCASSLRTSGIYEQYFGPGTRLTVT.

The V call is TRBV11-2, the J call TRBJ2-6, with 13 bases lining up with TRBD2. CDR1 and CDR2 from the germline V gene are SGHAT and FQNNGV. This CDR3 has 17 residues. The V gene end was trimmed by 3 bases and the J gene end by 6 bases; junction bases not matched to a gene: 5. CDR3 bases: TGTGCCAGCAGCTTCACTAGCGGGAGGGCCTTGGCCAACGTCCTGACTTTC. Its translation is CASSFTSGRALANVLTF.

Many counts were recorded for this clonotype. The CDR3 is CASSLGQPTEQYF. The CDR3 nucleotides read TGTGCCAGCAGCTTAGGACAGCCTACCGAGCAGTACTTC. J is TRBJ2-7 and V is TRBV11-1, with D possibly being TRBD1 (5 bases). With 1 base removed from V and 6 bases from J, the gap between germline ends came to 10 bases. The germline V gene encodes CDR1 SGHAT and CDR2 FQDESV (reference sequence). The CDR3 length is 13 residues.

In this sample, this clonotype turned up many times. V and J are TRBV19 and TRBJ1-5; the match to TRBD1 covers 9 bases. CDR3 length: 12 residues. Germline loops: CDR1 LNHDA, CDR2 SQIVND (reference sequence). Losses at the gene ends were 8 bases for V and 5 bases for J; bases not matched to a gene: 1. The DNA of the CDR3 is TGTGCCAGTCGGACAGGGGATCAGCCCCAGCATTTT. This sequence encodes CASRTGDQPQHF.

This chain links TRBV7-9 with TRBJ2-5; the D gene is possibly TRBD1 (5 bases). V was shortened by 3 bases and J by 0 bases, with 8 bases between the two germline ends. This CDR3 contains 14 residues. Germline V gives CDR1 SEHNR, CDR2 FQNEAQ (reference sequence). CDR3 sequence: CASSFGHNQETQYF. The CDR3 nucleotides are TGTGCCAGCAGCTTTGGACACAACCAAGAGACCCAGTACTTC.

This clonotype was seen repeatedly, ten times or more. A read error may explain this, as a much larger clone is one base away. The chain recombines TRBV29-1 with TRBJ2-5, with TRBD1 identical over 7 bases. J lost 4 bases, V lost 6 bases, and 14 bases had no gene match. This CDR3 spans 15 amino acids. Germline-derived CDR1 and CDR2 are SQVTM and ANQGSEA. The CDR3 reads CSVGLLGQIRETQYF. CDR3 sequence (DNA): TGCAGCGTGGGCCTTTTGGGACAGATACGAGAGACCCAGTACTTC.

V is TRBV19 and J is TRBJ2-2; 7 nucleotides match TRBD1. Germline V CDR1 and CDR2: LNHDA, SQIVND (reference sequence). The CDR3 has 13 residues. CDR3 amino acids: CAVEGANTGELFF. The CDR3 coding sequence is TGTGCAGTAGAGGGGGCCAACACCGGGGAGCTGTTTTTT. Using reference TRBV19 and TRBJ2-2 for the parts outside the CDR3, the full variable domain is DGGITQSPKYLFRKEGQNVTLSCEQNLNHDAMYWYRQDPGQGLRLIYYSQIVNDFQKGDIAEGYSVSREKKESFPLTVTSAQKNPTAFYLCAVEGANTGELFFGEGSRLTVL.

The CDR3 nucleotides are TGTGCCAGCAGCTTAGATGGGGGCTACGAGCAGTACTTC. It specifies CASSLDGGYEQYF. The chain recombines TRBV7-8 with TRBJ2-7; perhaps D is TRBD1 or TRBD2 (5 bases each). Trimming cost V 1 base and J 3 bases, with 7 bases left between them. Per germline, CDR1 SGHVS and CDR2 FQNEAQ. This CDR3 has 13 amino acids.

There are many counts of this clonotype. V and J are TRBV24-1 and TRBJ2-2; D tentatively reads TRBD1 or TRBD2 (5 bases each). Trimming shortened V by 6 bases and J by 0 bases, and 13 bases separated the two germline ends. Germline V gene lookup returns CDR1 KGHDR and CDR2 SFDVKD. The CDR3 runs 16 residues. CDR3 residues: CATSPILGANTGELFF. Here the CDR3 DNA reads TGTGCCACCAGTCCTATCTTGGGGGCGAACACCGGGGAGCTGTTTTTT.

This clonotype was seen repeatedly, ten times or more. V gene TRBV4-3 combines with J gene TRBJ1-6; D perhaps matches TRBD1 (5 bases). Deletions cut 0 bases from V and 4 bases from J, with 16 bases between. CDR1 and CDR2 from the germline V gene are LGHNA and YSLEER. The length of the CDR3 is 18 residues. For the CDR3, the DNA is TGCGCCAGCAGCCAAGATCCAGTGGGGACGGCGTATAATTCACCCCTCCACTTT. Translating it yields CASSQDPVGTAYNSPLHF.

This clonotype was observed at least ten times. The genes are TRBV5-4 and TRBJ1-2; D not resolved. This CDR3 is 13 amino acids long. Deletions cut 2 bases from V and 4 bases from J, with 9 bases between. Looked up from germline, CDR1 is SGHNT and CDR2 is YYREEE (reference sequence). CDR3 loop: CASSFRYGYGYTF. The CDR3 DNA reads TGTGCCAGCAGCTTTAGATACGGCTATGGCTACACCTTC.